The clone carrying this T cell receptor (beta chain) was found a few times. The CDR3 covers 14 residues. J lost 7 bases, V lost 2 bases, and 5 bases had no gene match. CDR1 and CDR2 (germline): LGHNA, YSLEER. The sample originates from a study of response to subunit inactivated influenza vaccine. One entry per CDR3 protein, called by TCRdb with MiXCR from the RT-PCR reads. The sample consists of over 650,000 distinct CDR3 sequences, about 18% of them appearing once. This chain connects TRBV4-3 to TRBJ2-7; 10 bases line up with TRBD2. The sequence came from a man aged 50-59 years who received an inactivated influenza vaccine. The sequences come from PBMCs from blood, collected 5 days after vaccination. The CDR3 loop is CASSQSLAGVEQYF. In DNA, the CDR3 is TGCGCCAGCAGCCAATCTCTAGCGGGAGTAGAGCAGTACTTC.